This is a list of T cell receptor beta chains from one sample in a study of metastatic and nonmetastatic thyroid tumors. TCRdb reassembled clones from the PCR reads with MiXCR. The table records 6,500 to 9,000 clones, 26% of them present only once. The sequenced material came from adjacent normal tissue. Every receptor here comes from a female donor with papillary thyroid cancer or a benign thyroid nodule (not recorded which). Some clones in this sample may be carry-over from other donors' samples. Both conserved end residues are part of each CDR3. A D gene is named only where the DNA matches it firmly. Rows give clone size only sometimes, using once, few, many, or a class for an expanded clone.

j_call: TRBJ1-5
clone_size: few
v_call: TRBV28
d_call: .
cdr3_nt: TGTGCCAGCAGTTTTTATAGCAATCAGCCCCAGCATTTT
cdr3_aa: CASSFYSNQPQHF

j_call: TRBJ1-1
clone_size: .
v_call: TRBV20-1
d_call: .
cdr3_nt: TGCAGTGCTCGCCCCGGAGCTTTCTTT
cdr3_aa: CSARPGAFF

j_call: TRBJ2-7
clone_size: .
v_call: TRBV15
d_call: TRBD1
cdr3_nt: TGTGCCACCAGCAGAGGGACAGGGGGCTCCTACGAGCAGTACTTC
cdr3_aa: CATSRGTGGSYEQYF

j_call: TRBJ2-5
clone_size: .
v_call: TRBV24-1
d_call: .
cdr3_nt: TGTGCCACCAGTGAATGGGGATCCCAGTACTTC
cdr3_aa: CATSEWGSQYF

j_call: TRBJ1-3
clone_size: many
v_call: TRBV3-1
d_call: .
cdr3_nt: TGTGCCAGCAGCCAAGGACTAAGTGGGTCGACTGGAAACACCATATATTTT
cdr3_aa: CASSQGLSGSTGNTIYF

j_call: TRBJ2-5
clone_size: medium-sized
v_call: TRBV20-1
d_call: TRBD1
cdr3_nt: TGCAGTGCTAGAGTGGCAGGGGGCCGAGAGACCCAGTACTTC
cdr3_aa: CSARVAGGRETQYF

j_call: TRBJ2-2
clone_size: many
v_call: TRBV18
d_call: .
cdr3_nt: TGTGCCAGCTCAAACCTAGCCGACACCGGGGAGCTGTTTTTT
cdr3_aa: CASSNLADTGELFF

j_call: TRBJ2-1
clone_size: .
v_call: TRBV5-6
d_call: TRBD2
cdr3_nt: TGTGCCAGCAGCCCACCGTGGGAGGGAAGCTACAATGAGCAGTTCTTC
cdr3_aa: CASSPPWEGSYNEQFF

j_call: TRBJ2-2
clone_size: medium-sized
v_call: TRBV6-4
d_call: .
cdr3_nt: TGTGCCAGCAGTGACGACAGAGTCACCGGGGAGCTGTTTTTT
cdr3_aa: CASSDDRVTGELFF

j_call: TRBJ2-7
clone_size: few
v_call: TRBV4-3
d_call: .
cdr3_nt: TGCGCCAGCAGCCAAGGGGCGCTCCCTACCTACGAGCAGTACTTC
cdr3_aa: CASSQGALPTYEQYF

j_call: TRBJ1-3
clone_size: few
v_call: TRBV6-5
d_call: .
cdr3_nt: TGTGCCAGCAGTTACGACAGCTCTGTAAACACCATATATTTT
cdr3_aa: CASSYDSSVNTIYF

j_call: TRBJ1-1
clone_size: .
v_call: TRBV3-1
d_call: .
cdr3_nt: TGTGCCAGCAGCCAAGGTCGTTCAGGGAACACTGAAGCTTTCTTT
cdr3_aa: CASSQGRSGNTEAFF

j_call: TRBJ1-6
clone_size: .
v_call: TRBV20-1
d_call: .
cdr3_nt: TGCAGTGCCCAAATGTCGACAGTGGATAATTCACCCCTCCACTTT
cdr3_aa: CSAQMSTVDNSPLHF

j_call: TRBJ2-3
clone_size: .
v_call: TRBV7-6
d_call: TRBD2
cdr3_nt: TGTGCCAGCAGCCGAAAAACAGCGGGAGGGTCCGGGGCAGATACGCAGTATTTT
cdr3_aa: CASSRKTAGGSGADTQYF

j_call: TRBJ2-6
clone_size: medium-sized
v_call: TRBV7-3
d_call: .
cdr3_nt: TGTGCCAGCAGCTTCGGGGGCTCTGGGGCCAACGTCCTGACTTTC
cdr3_aa: CASSFGGSGANVLTF

j_call: TRBJ2-1
clone_size: few
v_call: TRBV2
d_call: .
cdr3_nt: TGTGCCAGCAGTGACCCCCTTTCGGACGGTCCCCGCAATGAGCAGTTCTTC
cdr3_aa: CASSDPLSDGPRNEQFF

j_call: TRBJ2-7
clone_size: .
v_call: TRBV5-1
d_call: .
cdr3_nt: TGCGCCAGCAGGGAGGTGGCCTCCTACGAGCAGTACTTC
cdr3_aa: CASREVASYEQYF

j_call: TRBJ2-1
clone_size: many
v_call: TRBV3-1
d_call: .
cdr3_nt: TGTGCCAGCAGCCAAGATCGTAGTGGGAGTTCGAGCTCCTACAATGAGCAGTTCTTC
cdr3_aa: CASSQDRSGSSSSYNEQFF

j_call: TRBJ1-2
clone_size: medium-sized
v_call: TRBV12-3/TRBV12-4
d_call: .
cdr3_nt: TGTGCCAGCACCCGGTGGGGGCCCGGGAGCTACACCTTC
cdr3_aa: CASTRWGPGSYTF

j_call: TRBJ1-1
clone_size: medium-sized
v_call: TRBV28
d_call: TRBD1
cdr3_nt: TGTGCCAGCGGTATTCTAGGGGGCTTTGAAGCTTTCTTT
cdr3_aa: CASGILGGFEAFF

j_call: TRBJ2-3
clone_size: many
v_call: TRBV5-4
d_call: TRBD2
cdr3_nt: TGTGCCAGCAGCTTAACCGGGGGGGCTGCAGATACGCAGTATTTT
cdr3_aa: CASSLTGGAADTQYF

j_call: TRBJ2-5
clone_size: many
v_call: TRBV9
d_call: .
cdr3_nt: TGTGCCAGCAGCGTAGAAGCTAGCCTGGAGACCCAGTACTTC
cdr3_aa: CASSVEASLETQYF

j_call: TRBJ1-1
clone_size: .
v_call: TRBV20-1
d_call: .
cdr3_nt: TGCAGTGCTAGAGTCTTTGCAGGGATGAACACTGAAGCTTTCTTT
cdr3_aa: CSARVFAGMNTEAFF

j_call: TRBJ2-2
clone_size: large
v_call: TRBV5-8
d_call: .
cdr3_nt: TGTGCCAGCAGCCGGGTTGGAAACACCGGGGAGCTGTTTTTT
cdr3_aa: CASSRVGNTGELFF

j_call: TRBJ2-1
clone_size: many
v_call: TRBV11-2
d_call: TRBD1
cdr3_nt: TGTGCCAGCAGCTCCGGGACAGGGTCTCACAATGAGCAGTTCTTC
cdr3_aa: CASSSGTGSHNEQFF

j_call: TRBJ1-2
clone_size: medium-sized
v_call: TRBV6-1
d_call: .
cdr3_nt: TGTGCCAGCAGTTTTTCCCGAGGAGACGGATTTAACTATGGCTACACCTTC
cdr3_aa: CASSFSRGDGFNYGYTF

j_call: TRBJ2-2
clone_size: few
v_call: TRBV12-3/TRBV12-4
d_call: .
cdr3_nt: TGTGCCAGCAGTTTCAGAGGCTGGGAGCTGTTTTTT
cdr3_aa: CASSFRGWELFF

j_call: TRBJ2-3
clone_size: .
v_call: TRBV7-2
d_call: TRBD2
cdr3_nt: TGTGCCAGCAGCCGACTAGCGGTCGATACGCAGTATTTT
cdr3_aa: CASSRLAVDTQYF

j_call: TRBJ2-1
clone_size: .
v_call: TRBV11-2
d_call: TRBD2
cdr3_nt: TGTGCCAGCAGCTTACCGCGACTAGCGGGAGACGATGAGCAGTTCTTC
cdr3_aa: CASSLPRLAGDDEQFF

j_call: TRBJ1-2
clone_size: many
v_call: TRBV6-1
d_call: TRBD1
cdr3_nt: TGTGCCAGCTATTTCCCCGGGACAGGGGGCAGCTATGGCTACACCTTC
cdr3_aa: CASYFPGTGGSYGYTF

j_call: TRBJ1-1
clone_size: medium-sized
v_call: TRBV19
d_call: TRBD1
cdr3_nt: TGTGCCAGTAGGGACAGGGGGATGAACACTGAAGCTTTCTTT
cdr3_aa: CASRDRGMNTEAFF

j_call: TRBJ2-2
clone_size: .
v_call: TRBV27
d_call: TRBD1
cdr3_nt: TGTGCCAGCAGCTGGGGTTTGGACAGGGTATTCACCGGGGAGCTGTTTTTT
cdr3_aa: CASSWGLDRVFTGELFF